This record looks at one T cell receptor (beta chain) sequence and its context. Its antigen remains unidentified. After constant-region reverse-primer amplification, full-length variable regions underwent semi-nested PCR with Nested Universal Primer A. TCRdb independently ran MiXCR on the 5' RACE reads; one entry per CDR3 protein. Of about 41,000 distinct CDR3 sequences in the sample, 25% to 35% were seen once. CDR3 length: 15 amino acids. With 6 bases clipped from V and 0 bases from J, the junction kept 4 bases outside the gene matches. Notes on the study in general: The larger-cohort validation was restricted to a single TCR beta V-J rearrangement rather than whole repertoires.

CD4+CD45RO+CD25- cells were isolated as memory CD4+ T cells. The sample was memory CD4+ T cells sorted from a lymph node. Subset of the sample: memory CD4+ T cells, CD4+CD45RO+CD25-. This chain connects TRBV12-3 or TRBV12-4 to TRBJ1-2; 10 positions agree with TRBD1. This sequence originates from a female donor with breast cancer. The CDR3 nucleotides read TGTGCCAGCAGCACGGGGACAGGGGCTAACTATGGCTACACCTTC. Translation gives CASSTGTGANYGYTF.